The sequence of this T cell receptor (beta chain) was determined in a study of metastatic and nonmetastatic thyroid tumors. The study's findings and limits: Significantly higher TCR beta diversity was reportedly seen in malignant thyroid tumors than benign nodules, in blood and tumor.

CDR3 length: 14 amino acids. Germline CDR1 and CDR2: ENHRY and SYGVKD. After removal of 7 bases from V and 0 bases from J, the junction contained 5 bases not matched to a gene. No treatment of any kind had been given to any patient before thyroid surgery. This clone appeared a few times. The antigen remains unidentified. Under the authors' procedure: It was from CDR3 differences across clinicopathological groups that a distant-metastasis classifier for papillary thyroid cancer was built. Through MiXCR, TCRdb re-clonotyped the PCR reads. The V and J calls and clone size come from TCRdb's table, not from the authors' own analysis. The sample includes 37,000 or so clones, approximately 18% of them seen just once.

Sequencing used blood. The chain has TRBV10-3 and TRBJ2-7, with TRBD2 matching over 8 bases. The origin of this receptor is a male donor with papillary thyroid cancer or a benign thyroid nodule (not recorded which). Some clones in this sample may be carry-over from other donors' samples. The CDR3 DNA is TGTGCCATCACGGGGGGGTTGAGCTCCTACGAGCAGTACTTC. Translating gives CAITGGLSSYEQYF.